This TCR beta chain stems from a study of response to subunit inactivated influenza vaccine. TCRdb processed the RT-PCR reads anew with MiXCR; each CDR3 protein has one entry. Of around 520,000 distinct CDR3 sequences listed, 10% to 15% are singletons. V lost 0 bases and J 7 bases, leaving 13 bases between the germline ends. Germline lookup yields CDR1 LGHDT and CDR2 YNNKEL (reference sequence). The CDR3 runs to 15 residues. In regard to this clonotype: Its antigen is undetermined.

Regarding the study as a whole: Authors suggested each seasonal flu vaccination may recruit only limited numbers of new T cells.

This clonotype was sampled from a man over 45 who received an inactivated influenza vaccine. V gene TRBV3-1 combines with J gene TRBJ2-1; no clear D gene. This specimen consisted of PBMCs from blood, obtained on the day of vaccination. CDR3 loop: CASSQDTTTGNEQFF. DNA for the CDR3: TGTGCCAGCAGCCAAGATACAACTACCGGGAATGAGCAGTTCTTC.